These T cell receptor beta chains were read from a single sample in a study of blood T cell repertoires in COVID-19. Profiling relied on immunoSEQ multiplex PCR, and the TCRdb table lists in-frame clones only, not all of them. Of 150,000 to 170,000 clones in the sample, approximately 83% are singletons; the top ten hold around 10%. Input material: peripheral blood. The receptors originated from an older woman with COVID-19, enrolled during active disease. Each CDR3 is given with its conserved first and last residue. The order of the fields is D gene, V gene, clone size, J gene, CDR3 DNA, CDR3 protein. A D gene is named only where the DNA matches it firmly. Some rows mark clone size as missing; the rest say once, few, many or name a class of expanded clone.

TRBD1	TRBV5-4	few	TRBJ1-3	TGTGCCAGCAGCCGGGACAGTAGTCCTGGAAACACCATATATTTT	CASSRDSSPGNTIYF
TRBD1	TRBV19	NA	TRBJ1-5	TGTGCCAGTAGTATGAAGCGGACAGGGGGCAATCAGCCCCAGCATTTT	CASSMKRTGGNQPQHF
TRBD2	TRBV7-9	NA	TRBJ2-7	TGTGCCAGCAGCCCTCAGACTAGCGTTCTCGCCTACGAGCAGTACTTC	CASSPQTSVLAYEQYF
NA	TRBV5-1	once	TRBJ2-2	TGCGCCAGCAGCTTGGTGACATCCTACACCGGGGAGCTGTTTTTT	CASSLVTSYTGELFF
NA	TRBV2	once	TRBJ1-4	TGTGCCAGCGCGATAGGGCCTCGGGGTGAAAAACTGTTTTTT	CASAIGPRGEKLFF
TRBD1	TRBV7-2	NA	TRBJ1-4	TGTGCCAGCAGCTTAATGAACAGGGGCGGTGAAAAACTGTTTTTT	CASSLMNRGGEKLFF
NA	TRBV3-1/TRBV3-2	NA	TRBJ2-4	TGTGCCAGCAGCCCCCGAAGCGCAGCCAAAAACATTCAGTACTTC	CASSPRSAAKNIQYF
TRBD1	TRBV30	NA	TRBJ2-4	TGTGCCTGGGCAGGGGGAAACATTCAGTACTTC	CAWAGGNIQYF
TRBD2	TRBV7-9	NA	TRBJ2-3	TGTGCCAGCAGCTTAGCTGCGGGAGGGTTAACAGATACGCAGTATTTT	CASSLAAGGLTDTQYF
TRBD1	TRBV15	NA	TRBJ1-6	TGTGCCACCAGCTGGCCGTACAGGGGAGGCCTCGATTCCTATAATTCACCCCTCCACTTT	CATSWPYRGGLDSYNSPLHF
TRBD1	TRBV27	NA	TRBJ2-7	TGTGCCAGCAGTATAAACAGGGGTTTCTACGAGCAGTACTTC	CASSINRGFYEQYF
TRBD2	TRBV2	NA	TRBJ2-3	TGTGCCAGCACCCGACGCCTAGCGGAACTCACAGATACGCAGTATTTT	CASTRRLAELTDTQYF
TRBD1	TRBV18	NA	TRBJ1-5	TGTGCCAGCTCACCTCGACAGGGTGACCAGCCCCAGCATTTT	CASSPRQGDQPQHF
TRBD1	TRBV2	NA	TRBJ1-1	TGTGCCAGCAGTGAAGGGAGGGGGCGGTACACTGAAGCTTTCTTT	CASSEGRGRYTEAFF
TRBD1	TRBV5-1	NA	TRBJ1-1	TGCGCCAGCAGCTTTACAGGGGCCGGCGCTGAAGCTTTCTTT	CASSFTGAGAEAFF
TRBD1	TRBV10-3	few	TRBJ1-1	TGTGCCATCAGTGAGGGGACAGGGGGAAGCCAGGCTTTCTTT	CAISEGTGGSQAFF
NA	TRBV3-1/TRBV3-2	NA	TRBJ1-6	TGTGCCAGCAGCCGTGGGGGGGGGCTGGGTAATTCACCCCTCCACTTT	CASSRGGGLGNSPLHF
NA	TRBV29-1	NA	TRBJ1-3	TGCAGCGTTGTCGGTAGCTCAGGAAACACCATATATTTT	CSVVGSSGNTIYF
NA	TRBV7-6	NA	TRBJ1-4	TGTGCCAGCAGCTTAGGTGGACAGCTAAATGAAAAACTGTTTTTT	CASSLGGQLNEKLFF
TRBD1	TRBV18	NA	TRBJ2-1	TGTGCCAGCTCACCACCGAAACAGGGGGCGGTCTTAGAGCAGTTCTTC	CASSPPKQGAVLEQFF
NA	TRBV5-1	few	TRBJ2-5	TGCGCCAGCAGCTTTTGGACTAACCAAGAGACCCAGTACTTC	CASSFWTNQETQYF
NA	TRBV7-3	few	TRBJ1-3	TGTGCCAGCAGCTTAAGGGGCAGCCTCTCTGGAAACACCATATATTTT	CASSLRGSLSGNTIYF
NA	TRBV27	NA	TRBJ1-6	TGTGCCAGCAGTTTAAAGATGGGAGTCAGCCTACAGTCACCCCTCCACTTT	CASSLKMGVSLQSPLHF
NA	TRBV10-2	NA	TRBJ1-5	TGCGCCAGCAGTCTCCACGGGACACCTTACAATCAGCCCCAGCATTTT	CASSLHGTPYNQPQHF